This T cell receptor beta chain comes out of a study of cytomegalovirus exposure and HLA in healthy donors. The donors gave bone marrow, and they were healthy. Whereas donors were nominally healthy upon sampling, unrecorded immune exposures were probable. Notes on this clone: The antigen remains undetermined.

Notes on the study in general: In a later analysis, across HLA loci, associated TCR counts were highest for DRB1, lowest for HLA-C.

PCR involved 60 Vbeta and 13 Jbeta primers. Using immunoSEQ multiplex PCR, the repertoire was profiled, and TCRdb retains in-frame clones only, with some absent. Of over 110,000 clones listed, 82% are singletons. Germline assignment: CDR1 PRHDT and CDR2 FYEKMQ (reference sequence). The ends were cut back, 5 bases at V and 3 bases at J, with 17 bases in the middle. The CDR3 sequence is 15 residues long. The sequence derives from a male donor in good health and CMV-seronegative. Sequenced: PBMCs. The chain has TRBV13 and TRBJ2-7; D is undetermined. The CDR3 loop reads CASSGPVPQVYEQYF. The DNA of the CDR3 is TGTGCCAGCAGCGGGCCTGTCCCCCAGGTCTACGAGCAGTACTTC.